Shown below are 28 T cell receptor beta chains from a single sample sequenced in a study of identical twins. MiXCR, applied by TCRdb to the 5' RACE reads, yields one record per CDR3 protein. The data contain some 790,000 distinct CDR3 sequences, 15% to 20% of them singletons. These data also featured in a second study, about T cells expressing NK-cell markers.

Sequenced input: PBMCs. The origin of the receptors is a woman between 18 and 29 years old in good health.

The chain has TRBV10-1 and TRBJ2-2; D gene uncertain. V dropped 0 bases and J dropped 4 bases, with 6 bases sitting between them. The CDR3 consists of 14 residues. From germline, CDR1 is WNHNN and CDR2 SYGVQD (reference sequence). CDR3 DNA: TGCGCCAGCAGTGAGTCCGGCAGCACCGGGGAGCTGTTTTTT. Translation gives CASSESGSTGELFF.

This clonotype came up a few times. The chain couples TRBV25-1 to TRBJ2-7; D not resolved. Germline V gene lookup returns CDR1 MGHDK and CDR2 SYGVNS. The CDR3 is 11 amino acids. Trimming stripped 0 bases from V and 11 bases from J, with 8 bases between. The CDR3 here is CASSEYGVEYF. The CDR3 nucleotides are TGTGCCAGCAGTGAATATGGGGTAGAGTACTTC.

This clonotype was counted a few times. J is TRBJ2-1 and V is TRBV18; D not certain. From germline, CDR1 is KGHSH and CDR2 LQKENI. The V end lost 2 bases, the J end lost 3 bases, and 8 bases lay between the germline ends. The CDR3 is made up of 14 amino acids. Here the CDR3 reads CASSPAAYYNEQFF. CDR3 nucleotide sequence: TGTGCCAGCTCACCAGCCGCATACTACAATGAGCAGTTCTTC.

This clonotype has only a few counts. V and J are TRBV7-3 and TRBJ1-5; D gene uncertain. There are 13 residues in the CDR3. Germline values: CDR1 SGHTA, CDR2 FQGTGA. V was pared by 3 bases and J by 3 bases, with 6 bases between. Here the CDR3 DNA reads TGTGCCAGCAGCTTCAGCCCCAATCAGCCCCAGCATTTT. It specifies CASSFSPNQPQHF.

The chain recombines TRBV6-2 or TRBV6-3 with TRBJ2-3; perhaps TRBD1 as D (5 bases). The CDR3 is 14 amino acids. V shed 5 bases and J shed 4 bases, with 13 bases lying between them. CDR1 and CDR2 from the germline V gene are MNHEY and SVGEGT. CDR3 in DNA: TGTGCCAGCAGTCCCAGGGAAATTCCAGATACGCAGTATTTT. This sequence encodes CASSPREIPDTQYF.

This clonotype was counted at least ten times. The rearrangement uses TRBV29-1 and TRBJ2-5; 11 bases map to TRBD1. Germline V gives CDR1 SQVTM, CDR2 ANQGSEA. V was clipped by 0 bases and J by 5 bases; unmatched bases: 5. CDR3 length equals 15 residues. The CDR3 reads CSVEDPDRGQETQYF. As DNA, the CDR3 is TGCAGCGTTGAAGATCCGGACAGGGGGCAGGAGACCCAGTACTTC.

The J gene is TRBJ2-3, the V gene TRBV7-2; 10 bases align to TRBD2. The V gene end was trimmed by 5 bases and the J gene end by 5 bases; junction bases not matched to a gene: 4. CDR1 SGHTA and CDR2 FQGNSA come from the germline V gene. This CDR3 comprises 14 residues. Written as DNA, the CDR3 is TGTGCCAGCAGCACCAGCGGGAGGGGAGATACGCAGTATTTT. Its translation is CASSTSGRGDTQYF.

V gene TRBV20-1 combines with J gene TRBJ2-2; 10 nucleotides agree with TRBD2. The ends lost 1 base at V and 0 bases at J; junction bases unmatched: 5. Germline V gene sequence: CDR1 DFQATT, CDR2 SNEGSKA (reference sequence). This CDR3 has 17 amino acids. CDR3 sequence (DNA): TGCAGTGCTAGAGGGCTAGCGGGAGCCGCGAACACCGGGGAGCTGTTTTTT. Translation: CSARGLAGAANTGELFF.

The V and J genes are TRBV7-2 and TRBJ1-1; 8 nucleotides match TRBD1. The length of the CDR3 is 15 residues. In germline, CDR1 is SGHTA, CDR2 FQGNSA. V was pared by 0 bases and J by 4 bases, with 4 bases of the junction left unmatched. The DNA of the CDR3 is TGTGCCAGCAGCTTAGCGAGAACAGGGGGCACTGAAGCTTTCTTT. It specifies CASSLARTGGTEAFF.

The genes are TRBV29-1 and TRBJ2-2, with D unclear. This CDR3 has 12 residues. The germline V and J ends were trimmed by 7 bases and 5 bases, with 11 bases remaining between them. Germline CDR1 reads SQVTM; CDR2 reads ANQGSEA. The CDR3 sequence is CSANDGTGELFF. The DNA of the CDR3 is TGCAGCGCAAACGACGGGACCGGGGAGCTGTTTTTT.

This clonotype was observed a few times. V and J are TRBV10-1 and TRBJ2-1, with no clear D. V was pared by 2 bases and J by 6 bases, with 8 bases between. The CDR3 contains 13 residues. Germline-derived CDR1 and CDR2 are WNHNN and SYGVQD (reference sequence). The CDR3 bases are TGCGCCAGCAGTGAGCCCCCAGGCAATGAGCAGTTCTTC. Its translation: CASSEPPGNEQFF.

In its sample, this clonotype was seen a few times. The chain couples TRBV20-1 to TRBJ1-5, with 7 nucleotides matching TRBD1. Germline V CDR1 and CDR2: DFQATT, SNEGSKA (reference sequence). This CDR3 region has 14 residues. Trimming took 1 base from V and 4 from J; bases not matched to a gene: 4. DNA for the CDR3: TGCAGTGCTAGAGGTCCCAGGGGGAATCAGCCCCAGCATTTT. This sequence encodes CSARGPRGNQPQHF.

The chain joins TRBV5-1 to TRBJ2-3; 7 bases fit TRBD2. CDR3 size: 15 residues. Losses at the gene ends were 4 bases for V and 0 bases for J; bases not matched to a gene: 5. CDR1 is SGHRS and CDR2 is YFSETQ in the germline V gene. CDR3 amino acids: CASSGTGGSTDTQYF. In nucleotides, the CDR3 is TGCGCCAGCAGCGGCACGGGGGGTAGCACAGATACGCAGTATTTT.

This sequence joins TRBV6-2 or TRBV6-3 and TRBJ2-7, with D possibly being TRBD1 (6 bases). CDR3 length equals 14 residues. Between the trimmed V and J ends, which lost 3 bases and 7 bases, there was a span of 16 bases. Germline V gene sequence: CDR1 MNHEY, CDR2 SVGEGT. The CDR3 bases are TGTGCCAGCAGTTATCGTACAGGGATATCGGAGCAGTACTTC. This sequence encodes CASSYRTGISEQYF.

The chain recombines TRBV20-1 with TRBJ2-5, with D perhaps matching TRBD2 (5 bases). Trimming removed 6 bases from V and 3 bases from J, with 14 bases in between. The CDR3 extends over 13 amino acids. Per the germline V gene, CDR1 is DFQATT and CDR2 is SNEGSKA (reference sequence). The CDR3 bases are TGCAGTGCGCATAGGACGGGAAAAGAGACCCAGTACTTC. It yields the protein CSAHRTGKETQYF.

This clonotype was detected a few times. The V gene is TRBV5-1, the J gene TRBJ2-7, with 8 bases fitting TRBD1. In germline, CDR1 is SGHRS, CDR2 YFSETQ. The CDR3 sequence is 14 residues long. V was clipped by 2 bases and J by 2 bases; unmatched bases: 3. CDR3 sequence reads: CASSFPDRAYEQYF. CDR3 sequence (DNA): TGCGCCAGCAGCTTTCCGGACAGGGCCTACGAGCAGTACTTC.

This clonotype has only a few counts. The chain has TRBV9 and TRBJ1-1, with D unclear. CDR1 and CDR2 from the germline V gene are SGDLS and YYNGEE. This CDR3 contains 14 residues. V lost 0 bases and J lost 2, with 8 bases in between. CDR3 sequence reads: CASSVVGYNTEAFF. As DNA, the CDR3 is TGTGCCAGCAGCGTAGTGGGCTATAACACTGAAGCTTTCTTT.

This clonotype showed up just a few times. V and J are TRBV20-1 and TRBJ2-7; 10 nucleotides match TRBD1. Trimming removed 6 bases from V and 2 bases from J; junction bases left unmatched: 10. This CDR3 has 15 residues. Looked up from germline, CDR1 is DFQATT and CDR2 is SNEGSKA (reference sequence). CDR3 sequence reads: CSAPRRDRGTYEQYF. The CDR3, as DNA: TGCAGTGCGCCTCGACGGGACAGGGGAACCTACGAGCAGTACTTC.

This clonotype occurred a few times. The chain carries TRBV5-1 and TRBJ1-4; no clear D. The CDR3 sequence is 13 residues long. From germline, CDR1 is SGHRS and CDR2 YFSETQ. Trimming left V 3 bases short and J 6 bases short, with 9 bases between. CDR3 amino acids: CASSSGADEKLFF. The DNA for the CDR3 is TGCGCCAGCAGCTCGGGCGCGGATGAAAAACTGTTTTTT.

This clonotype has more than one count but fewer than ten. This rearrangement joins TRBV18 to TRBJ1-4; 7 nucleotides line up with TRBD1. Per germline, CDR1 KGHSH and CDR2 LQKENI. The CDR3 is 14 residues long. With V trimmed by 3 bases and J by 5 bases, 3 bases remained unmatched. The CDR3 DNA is TGTGCCAGCTCACCGCAGGGGGGAAATGAAAAACTGTTTTTT. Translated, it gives CASSPQGGNEKLFF. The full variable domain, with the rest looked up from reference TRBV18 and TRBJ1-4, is NAGVMQNPRHLVRRRGQEARLRCSPMKGHSHVYWYRQLPEEGLKFMVYLQKENIIDESGMPKERFSAEFPKEGPSILRIQQVVRGDSAAYFCASSPQGGNEKLFFGSGTQLSVL.

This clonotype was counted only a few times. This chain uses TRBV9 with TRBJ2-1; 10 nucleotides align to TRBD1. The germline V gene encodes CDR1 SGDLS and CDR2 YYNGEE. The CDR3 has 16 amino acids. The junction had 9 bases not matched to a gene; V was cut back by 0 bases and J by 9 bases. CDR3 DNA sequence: TGTGCCAGCAGCGTAGCTGCGACAGGGGGCCGGAGTGAGCAGTTCTTC. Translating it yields CASSVAATGGRSEQFF.

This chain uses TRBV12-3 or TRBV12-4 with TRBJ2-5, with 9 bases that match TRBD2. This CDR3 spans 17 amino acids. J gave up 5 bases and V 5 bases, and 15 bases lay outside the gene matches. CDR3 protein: CASSPTEPAGGWETQYF. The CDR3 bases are TGTGCCAGCAGTCCGACCGAACCAGCGGGGGGATGGGAGACCCAGTACTTC.

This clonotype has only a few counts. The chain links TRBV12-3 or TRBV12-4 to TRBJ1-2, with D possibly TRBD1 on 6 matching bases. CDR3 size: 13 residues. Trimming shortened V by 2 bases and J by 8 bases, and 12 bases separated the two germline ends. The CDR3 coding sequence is TGTGCCAGCAGTTTATACCAGGGGCACGGCTACACCTTC. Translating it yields CASSLYQGHGYTF.

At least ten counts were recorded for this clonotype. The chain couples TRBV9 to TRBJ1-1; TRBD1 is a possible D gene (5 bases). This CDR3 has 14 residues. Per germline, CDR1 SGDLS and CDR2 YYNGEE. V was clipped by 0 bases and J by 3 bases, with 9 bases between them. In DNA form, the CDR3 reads TGTGCCAGCAGCGTAGGATTCAGGGACACTGAAGCTTTCTTT. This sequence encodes CASSVGFRDTEAFF.

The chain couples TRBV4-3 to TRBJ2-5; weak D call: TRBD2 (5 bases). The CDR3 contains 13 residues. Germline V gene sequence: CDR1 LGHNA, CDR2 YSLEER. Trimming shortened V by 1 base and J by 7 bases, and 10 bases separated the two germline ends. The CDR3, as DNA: TGCGCCAGCAGCCAAGGATCTGAGGGGACCCAGTACTTC. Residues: CASSQGSEGTQYF.

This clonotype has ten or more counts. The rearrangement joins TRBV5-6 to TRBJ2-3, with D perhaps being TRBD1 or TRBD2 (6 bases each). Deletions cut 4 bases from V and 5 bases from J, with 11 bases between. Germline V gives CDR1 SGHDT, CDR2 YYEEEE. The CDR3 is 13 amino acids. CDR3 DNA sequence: TGTGCCAGCAGCGGAGAGGGGGGAGATACGCAGTATTTT. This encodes CASSGEGGDTQYF.

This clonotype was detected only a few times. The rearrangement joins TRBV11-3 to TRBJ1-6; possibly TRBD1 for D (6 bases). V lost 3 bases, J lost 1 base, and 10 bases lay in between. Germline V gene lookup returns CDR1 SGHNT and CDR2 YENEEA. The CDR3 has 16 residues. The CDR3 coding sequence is TGTGCCAGCAGCTTTTCGGGGGCTTCCTATAATTCACCCCTCCACTTT. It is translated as CASSFSGASYNSPLHF. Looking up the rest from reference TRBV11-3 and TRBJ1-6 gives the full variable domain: EAGVVQSPRYKIIEKKQPVAFWCNPISGHNTLYWYLQNLGQGPELLIRYENEEAVDDSQLPKDRFSAERLKGVDSTLKIQPAELGDSAVYLCASSFSGASYNSPLHFGNGTRLTVT.

In DNA, the CDR3 is TGTGCCAGCAGCCGGGGACTACCTAACAATGAGCAGTTCTTC. It translates to CASSRGLPNNEQFF. The genes are TRBV3-1 and TRBJ2-1; 7 bases agree with TRBD2. CDR1 is LGHDT, CDR2 YNNKEL, per germline (reference sequence). The CDR3 is 14 amino acids. V lost 4 bases and J lost 5; bases outside the gene matches: 5.